The sequence of this T cell receptor (beta chain) was determined in a study of PD-1 blockade in classical Hodgkin lymphoma. Time point indicated: newly diagnosed, previously untreated cHL patient sample. Investigators turned to newly diagnosed, untreated classical Hodgkin lymphoma PBMCs for comparison. The study's findings and limits: Why repertoires differed is undefined; disease activity or prior therapy possibly contributed. Newly diagnosed patients had baseline TCR diversity that was reportedly lower than that of healthy donors.

Germline trimming cut 10 bases from V and 8 bases from J; bases unmatched to any gene: 10. The CDR3 contains 12 residues. Germline assignment: CDR1 MNHEY and CDR2 SMNVEV (reference sequence). A remark on this clone: Antigen specificity is unknown.

The data were produced by immunoSEQ multiplex PCR, yet TCRdb's version contains in-frame clones alone and is incomplete. The sample carries thousands of clones, around 78% recorded once. The clonotype originates from a human donor with classical Hodgkin lymphoma. This rearrangement joins TRBV27 to TRBJ1-2; 7 nucleotides align to TRBD1. Sequencing used peripheral blood mononuclear cells (PBMCs). The CDR3 DNA sequence: TGTGCCACCCGGGAGGGGGCAAGGGGCTACACCTTC. It is translated as CATREGARGYTF.